This T cell receptor (beta chain) originates from a study of cytomegalovirus exposure and HLA in healthy donors. Findings and limits, study-wide: It was approximately 160 TCR beta chains that were listed as cytomegalovirus-associated. Most observed TCR sequences were rare, whereas some public TCRs were detected in many donors. High specificity and sensitivity for cytomegalovirus status were reported for the classifier. The Asian-associated ancestry cluster reportedly had fewer N-insertions than the 666-donor mean in a later analysis.

Per germline, CDR1 SQVTM and CDR2 ANQGSEA. V dropped 5 bases and J dropped 4; count of bases not matched to a gene: 10. The CDR3 loop spans 14 amino acids. The PCR made use of 60 Vbeta and 13 Jbeta primers. Sequencing was performed with immunoSEQ multiplex PCR; in TCRdb, only in-frame clones are kept and a portion is missing. The sample carries fewer than 300,000 clones, roughly 85% recorded once. To note about this clone: What it binds is unknown.

The gene calls are TRBV29-1 and TRBJ1-2; the match to TRBD1 covers 7 bases. The clonotype originates from a man aged 40-49 years in good health and CMV-seropositive. Sequenced sample: PBMCs. This CDR3 reads CSVLISGGSYGYTF. Written as DNA, the CDR3 is TGCAGCGTTCTGATATCAGGGGGAAGCTATGGCTACACCTTC.